What follows are 4 T cell receptor beta chains derived from one specimen sequenced in a study of T-cell reconstitution after alpha-beta-depleted transplantation in children. Preparation of the TCRbeta library used unique molecular identifiers. TCRdb analysed the PCR reads with MiXCR anew, one entry per CDR3 protein. The sample records roughly 110,000 distinct CDR3 sequences, 10% to 13% being singletons. The specimen was PBMCs, collected before TCRalphabeta/CD19-depleted stem cell transplant. Receptor source: a boy between 2 and 10 years old with acute lymphoblastic leukemia, due to receive a stem cell transplant.

The rearrangement links TRBV7-2 to TRBJ1-1; D uncertain. V was clipped by 5 bases and J by 1 base, with 8 bases between them. The CDR3 spans 13 residues. Germline CDR1 reads SGHTA; CDR2 reads FQGNSA. In DNA form, the CDR3 reads TGTGCCAGCAGCCCGGCAGCGAACACTGAAGCTTTCTTT. This codes for CASSPAANTEAFF.

The rearrangement joins TRBV2 to TRBJ2-1, with TRBD1 matching over 8 bases. Germline lookup yields CDR1 SNHLY and CDR2 FYNNEI. The CDR3 totals 17 residues. V shed 6 bases, J shed 5 bases, and the junction held 15 bases outside the gene matches. Written as DNA, the CDR3 is TGTGCCAGCAGCCCGGATTACTCGGACAGGGTAAACAATGAGCAGTTCTTC. It specifies CASSPDYSDRVNNEQFF.

The chain has TRBV2 and TRBJ2-7, with D unclear. V was cut by 6 bases and J by 2 bases, with 8 bases left in between. Germline V gene lookup returns CDR1 SNHLY and CDR2 FYNNEI. This CDR3 is 12 amino acids long. The CDR3 sequence: CASRRAPYEQYF. The CDR3 DNA reads as TGTGCCAGCAGGAGAGCCCCCTACGAGCAGTACTTC.

The chain combines TRBV10-3 with TRBJ1-1, with 10 bases that match TRBD1. The CDR3 spans 14 residues. The trim removed 3 bases at V and 6 bases at J, leaving 4 bases unmatched. Germline V gives CDR1 ENHRY, CDR2 SYGVKD. The CDR3 reads CAISDGQGVAEAFF. The CDR3 DNA follows: TGTGCCATCAGTGACGGACAGGGGGTCGCTGAAGCTTTCTTT.